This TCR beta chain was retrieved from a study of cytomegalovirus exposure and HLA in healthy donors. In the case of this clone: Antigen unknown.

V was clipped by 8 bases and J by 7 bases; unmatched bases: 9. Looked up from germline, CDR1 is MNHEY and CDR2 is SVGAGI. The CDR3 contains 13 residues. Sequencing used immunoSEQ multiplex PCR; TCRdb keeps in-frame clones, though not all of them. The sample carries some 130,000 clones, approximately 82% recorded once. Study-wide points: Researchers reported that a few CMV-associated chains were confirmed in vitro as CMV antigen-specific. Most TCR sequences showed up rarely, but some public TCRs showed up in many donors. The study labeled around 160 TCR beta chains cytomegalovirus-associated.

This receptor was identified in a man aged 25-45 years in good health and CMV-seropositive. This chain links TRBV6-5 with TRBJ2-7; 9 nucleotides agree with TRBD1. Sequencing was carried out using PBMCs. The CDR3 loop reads CASPPGTGKEQYF. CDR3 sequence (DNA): TGTGCCAGCCCACCCGGGACAGGGAAAGAGCAGTACTTC.